This TCR beta chain comes out of a study of CD8 T cells in ankylosing spondylitis. The junction had 13 bases not matched to a gene; V was cut back by 6 bases and J by 10 bases. The CDR3 is made up of 15 amino acids. The germline CDR1 and CDR2 sequences are SNHLY and FYNNEI. This clonotype was detected a few times. The antigen remains unidentified. The study's findings and limits: Past studies reported some motif variants in reactive arthritis synovial fluid and blood. Disease-linked clones displayed a CD8+ phenotype and appeared relatively rarely in peripheral blood. Ankylosing spondylitis blood appeared to carry a characteristic TCR beta motif of seven to nine highly homologous variants. From matched ankylosing spondylitis synovial fluid, disease-linked clones were reportedly recovered at significantly enriched levels.

Using quantitative 5'-RACE with molecular barcodes, the authors made TCR beta libraries. TCRdb itself ran the 5' RACE reads through MiXCR, one entry per CDR3 protein. In the table there are roughly 440,000 distinct CDR3 sequences, roughly 17% of which are singletons. This chain connects TRBV2 to TRBJ2-1; 9 positions agree with TRBD1. Sequences were obtained from blood, either unsorted or a sorted T cell fraction (not recorded which). This clonotype originated in a male donor with ankylosing spondylitis. The CDR3 DNA sequence: TGTGCCAGCAGCCACGACAGGGGGTTATTATTCGAGCAGTTCTTC. Protein product: CASSHDRGLLFEQFF.